This T cell receptor beta chain was sequenced during a study of cytomegalovirus exposure and HLA in healthy donors. Regarding the study as a whole: Through in vitro validation, three CMV-associated chains were shown to be specific for CMV antigens. In a later analysis, donors in an Asian-associated ancestry cluster reportedly had fewer N-insertions in productive TCRs than the cohort mean. Cytomegalovirus-associated status was assigned to 150 to 200 TCR beta chains.

The PCR made use of 60 Vbeta and 13 Jbeta primers. Sequenced by immunoSEQ multiplex PCR; TCRdb stores in-frame clones only, minus some. The sample consists of around 100,000 clones, approximately 70% of them appearing once. To note about this clone: Its target is not known.

The germline CDR1 and CDR2 sequences are MNHEY and SMNVEV (reference sequence). The CDR3 length is 15 residues. Losses at the gene ends were 3 bases for V and 3 bases for J; bases not matched to a gene: 6. The genes are TRBV27 and TRBJ2-7; TRBD2 agrees at 9 bases. Sample: PBMCs. This TCR was recovered from a man aged 25-45 years in good health and CMV-seronegative. The CDR3 DNA follows: TGTGCCAGCAGTTTGGGGCGGGGGGGCCTCTACGAGCAGTACTTC. It translates to CASSLGRGGLYEQYF.